The T cell receptor beta chain under discussion was sequenced for a study of T cell changes during pregnancy in multiple sclerosis (dated by TCRdb to about 2019). For context, the study as a whole: Changes in the T cell repertoire over the course of pregnancy were examined in this study in women with multiple sclerosis.

The receptor library was made with the immunoSEQ multiplex PCR assay. The table comes from immuneACCESS by way of TCRdb, which keeps in-frame sequences with V and J called. Part of the clones is missing from these tables; in studies checked, under half for an unresolved V gene and the rest for unknown reasons. This sample is represented by fewer than 65,000 clones; roughly 90% of them were singletons. The ten biggest clones cover approximately 3% of the sample. V was cut back by 4 bases and J by 1 base, leaving a gap of 16 bases between them. The CDR3 starts with the cysteine, ends with the phenylalanine, and has 15 residues. The retained sequence is limited to the CDR3, 45 bases, with the frame set at the first base. The CDR1 and CDR2 encoded by the germline V gene (reference sequence) are GTSNPN and SVGIG. A note on this clone: This clone's antigen is unknown. Base qualities are not recorded, but no much larger clone differs from it by a single base.

The sequence derives from a female donor in good health, enrolled as a control in a pregnancy study. The V and J genes are TRBV30 and TRBJ2-5, with TRBD2 as a weak D call on 5 bases. The sequencing here drew on peripheral blood, taken in the first trimester of pregnancy. The base sequence is TGTGCCTGGACCGGAAAATCGGGAATCCAAGAGACCCAGTACTTC. This codes for CAWTGKSGIQETQYF.